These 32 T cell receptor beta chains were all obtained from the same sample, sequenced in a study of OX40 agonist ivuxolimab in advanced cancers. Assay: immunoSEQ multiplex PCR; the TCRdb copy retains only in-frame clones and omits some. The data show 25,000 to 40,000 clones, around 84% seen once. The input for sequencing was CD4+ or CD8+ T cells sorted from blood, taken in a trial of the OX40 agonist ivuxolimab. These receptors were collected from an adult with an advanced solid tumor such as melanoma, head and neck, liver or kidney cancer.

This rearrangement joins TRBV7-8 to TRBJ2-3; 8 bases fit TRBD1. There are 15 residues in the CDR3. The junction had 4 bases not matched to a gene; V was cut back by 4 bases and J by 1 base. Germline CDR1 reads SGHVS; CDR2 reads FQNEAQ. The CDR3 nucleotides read TGTGCCAGCAGCTGGACAGGGTACCGCACAGATACGCAGTATTTT. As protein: CASSWTGYRTDTQYF.

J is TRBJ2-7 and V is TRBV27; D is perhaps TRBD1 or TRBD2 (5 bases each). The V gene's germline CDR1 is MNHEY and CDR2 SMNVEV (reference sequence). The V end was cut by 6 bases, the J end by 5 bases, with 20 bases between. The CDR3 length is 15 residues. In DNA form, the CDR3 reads TGTGCCAGCAGAGTCGGGACCGCAATCGGGGACGAGCAGTACTTC. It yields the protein CASRVGTAIGDEQYF.

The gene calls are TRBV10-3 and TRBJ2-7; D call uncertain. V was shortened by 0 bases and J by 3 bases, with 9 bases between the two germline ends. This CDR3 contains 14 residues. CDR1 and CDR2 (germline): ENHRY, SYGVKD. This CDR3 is CAISESVPNYEQYF. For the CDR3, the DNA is TGTGCCATCAGTGAGTCTGTCCCTAACTACGAGCAGTACTTC.

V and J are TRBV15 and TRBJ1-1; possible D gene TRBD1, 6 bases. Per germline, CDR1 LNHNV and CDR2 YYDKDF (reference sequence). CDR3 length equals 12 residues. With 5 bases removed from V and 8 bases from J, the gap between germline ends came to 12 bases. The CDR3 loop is CATSGGTSEAFF. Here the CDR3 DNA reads TGTGCCACCAGCGGGGGGACAAGCGAAGCTTTCTTT.

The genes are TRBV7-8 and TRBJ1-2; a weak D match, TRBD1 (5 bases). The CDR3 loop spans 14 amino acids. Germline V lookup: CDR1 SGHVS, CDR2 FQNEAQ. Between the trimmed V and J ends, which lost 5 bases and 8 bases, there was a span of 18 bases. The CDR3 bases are TGTGCCAGCAGCCCAGAGAGGGGATACACAGGCTACACCTTC. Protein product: CASSPERGYTGYTF.

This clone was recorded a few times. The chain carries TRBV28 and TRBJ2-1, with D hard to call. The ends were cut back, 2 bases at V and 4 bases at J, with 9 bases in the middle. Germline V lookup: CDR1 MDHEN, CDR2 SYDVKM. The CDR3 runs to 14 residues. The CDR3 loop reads CASSLEAVYNEQFF. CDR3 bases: TGTGCCAGCAGTTTAGAGGCAGTTTACAATGAGCAGTTCTTC. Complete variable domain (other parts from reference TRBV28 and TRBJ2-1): DVKVTQSSRYLVKRTGEKVFLECVQDMDHENMFWYRQDPGLGLRLIYFSYDVKMKEKGDIPEGYSVSREKKERFSLILESASTNQTSMYLCASSLEAVYNEQFFGPGTRLTVL.

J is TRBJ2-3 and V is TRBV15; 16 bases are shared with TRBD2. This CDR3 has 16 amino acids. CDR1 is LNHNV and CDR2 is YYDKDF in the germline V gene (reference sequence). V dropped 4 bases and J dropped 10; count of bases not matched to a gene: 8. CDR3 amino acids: CATSNLGLAGGTAQYF. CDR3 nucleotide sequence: TGTGCCACCAGCAACCTGGGACTAGCGGGGGGGACGGCGCAGTATTTT.

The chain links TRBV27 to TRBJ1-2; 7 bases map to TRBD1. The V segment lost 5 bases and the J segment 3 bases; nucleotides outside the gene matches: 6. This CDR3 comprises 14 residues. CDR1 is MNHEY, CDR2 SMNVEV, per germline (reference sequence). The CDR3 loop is CASSMTGQDYGYTF. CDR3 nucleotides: TGTGCCAGCAGTATGACAGGGCAGGACTATGGCTACACCTTC.

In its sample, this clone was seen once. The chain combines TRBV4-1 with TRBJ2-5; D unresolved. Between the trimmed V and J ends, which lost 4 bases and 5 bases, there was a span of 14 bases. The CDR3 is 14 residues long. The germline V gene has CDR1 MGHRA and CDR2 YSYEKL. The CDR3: CASSRRLRGETQYF. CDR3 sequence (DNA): TGCGCCAGCAGCCGGCGACTCCGTGGGGAGACCCAGTACTTC.

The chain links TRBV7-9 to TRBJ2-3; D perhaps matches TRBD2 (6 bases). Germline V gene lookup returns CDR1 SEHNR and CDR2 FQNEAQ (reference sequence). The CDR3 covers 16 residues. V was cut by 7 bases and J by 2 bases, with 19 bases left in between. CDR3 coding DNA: TGTGCCAGCATCCACCGGGACTTTGCCACCACAGATACGCAGTATTTT. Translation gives CASIHRDFATTDTQYF.

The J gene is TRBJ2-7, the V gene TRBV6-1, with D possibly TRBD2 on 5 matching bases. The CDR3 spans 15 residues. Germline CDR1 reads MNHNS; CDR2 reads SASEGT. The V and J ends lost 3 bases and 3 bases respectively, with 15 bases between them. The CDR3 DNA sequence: TGTGCCAGCAGTGACTCACTAGACCATGACTACGAGCAGTACTTC. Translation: CASSDSLDHDYEQYF.

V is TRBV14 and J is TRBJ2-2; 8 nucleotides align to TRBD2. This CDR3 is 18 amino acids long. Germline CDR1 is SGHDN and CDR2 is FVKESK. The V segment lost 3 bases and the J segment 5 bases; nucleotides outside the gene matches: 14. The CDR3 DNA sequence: TGTGCCAGCAGCCATAAAGATTTAGCGGGGAGTCAAACCGGGGAGCTGTTTTTT. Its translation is CASSHKDLAGSQTGELFF. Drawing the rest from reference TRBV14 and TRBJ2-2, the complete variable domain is EAGVTQFPSHSVIEKGQTVTLRCDPISGHDNLYWYRRVMGKEIKFLLHFVKESKQDESGMPNNRFLAERTGGTYSTLKVQPAELEDSGVYFCASSHKDLAGSQTGELFFGEGSRLTVL.

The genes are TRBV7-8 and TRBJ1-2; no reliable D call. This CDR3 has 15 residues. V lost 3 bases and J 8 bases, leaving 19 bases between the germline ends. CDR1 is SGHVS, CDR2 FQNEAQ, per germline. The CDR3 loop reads CASSLSRSPIWGYTF. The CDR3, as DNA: TGTGCCAGCAGCTTGAGTAGAAGCCCCATCTGGGGCTACACCTTC.

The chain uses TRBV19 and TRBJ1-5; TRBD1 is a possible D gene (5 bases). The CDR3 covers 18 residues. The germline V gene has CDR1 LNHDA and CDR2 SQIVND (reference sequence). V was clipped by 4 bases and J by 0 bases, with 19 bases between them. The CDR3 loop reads CASSTSGFGGYSNQPQHF. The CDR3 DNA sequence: TGTGCCAGTAGTACCTCGGGGTTTGGGGGTTATAGCAATCAGCCCCAGCATTTT.

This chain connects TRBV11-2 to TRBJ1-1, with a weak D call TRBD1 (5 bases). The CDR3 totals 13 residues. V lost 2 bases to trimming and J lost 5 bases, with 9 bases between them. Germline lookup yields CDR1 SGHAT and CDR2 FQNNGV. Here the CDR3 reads CASSLLGRTEAFF. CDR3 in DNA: TGTGCCAGCAGCTTACTGGGGCGGACTGAAGCTTTCTTT.

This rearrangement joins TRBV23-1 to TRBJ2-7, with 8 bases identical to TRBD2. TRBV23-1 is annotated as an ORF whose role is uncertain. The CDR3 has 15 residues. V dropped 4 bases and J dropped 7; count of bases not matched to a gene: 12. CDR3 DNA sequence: TGCGCCAGCAGTCCCAATAGCGGGGACTTGAGAGAGCAGTACTTC. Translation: CASSPNSGDLREQYF.

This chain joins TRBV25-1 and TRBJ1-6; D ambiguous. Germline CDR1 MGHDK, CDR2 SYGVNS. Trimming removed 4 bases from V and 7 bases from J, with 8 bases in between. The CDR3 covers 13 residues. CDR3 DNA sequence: TGTGCCAGCAGTGTTTCGGAAAATTCACCCCTCCACTTT. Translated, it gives CASSVSENSPLHF. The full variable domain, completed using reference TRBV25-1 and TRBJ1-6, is EADIYQTPRYLVIGTGKKITLECSQTMGHDKMYWYQQDPGMELHLIHYSYGVNSTEKGDLSSESTVSRIRTEHFPLTLESARPSHTSQYLCASSVSENSPLHFGNGTRLTVT.

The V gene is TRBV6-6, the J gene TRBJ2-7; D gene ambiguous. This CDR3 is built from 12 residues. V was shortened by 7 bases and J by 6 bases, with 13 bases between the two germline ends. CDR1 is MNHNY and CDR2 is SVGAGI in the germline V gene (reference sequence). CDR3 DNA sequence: TGTGCCAGCAATTCGAATGGCGTCGAGCAGTACTTC. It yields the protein CASNSNGVEQYF.

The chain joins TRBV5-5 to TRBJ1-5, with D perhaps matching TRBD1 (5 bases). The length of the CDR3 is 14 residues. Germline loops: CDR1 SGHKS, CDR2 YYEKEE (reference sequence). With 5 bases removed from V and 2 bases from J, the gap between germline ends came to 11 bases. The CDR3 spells CASSQGSGNQPQHF. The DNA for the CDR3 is TGTGCCAGCAGTCAGGGATCAGGCAATCAGCCCCAGCATTTT.

CDR3 sequence: CASSPLDAGGPPDTQYF. The CDR3 region has the DNA TGTGCCAGCTCACCACTTGACGCGGGAGGGCCGCCAGATACGCAGTATTTT. V is TRBV18 and J is TRBJ2-3; TRBD2 matches 9 bases. This CDR3 contains 17 residues. Trimming at V came to 1 base and at J to 4 bases, leaving 9 bases not matched to a gene. The germline V gene has CDR1 KGHSH and CDR2 LQKENI.

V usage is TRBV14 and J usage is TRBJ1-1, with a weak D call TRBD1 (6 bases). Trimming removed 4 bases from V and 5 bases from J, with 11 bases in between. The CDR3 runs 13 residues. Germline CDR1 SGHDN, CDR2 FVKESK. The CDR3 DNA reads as TGTGCCAGCAGCCTTGGGGGGCGAACTGAAGCTTTCTTT. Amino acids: CASSLGGRTEAFF.

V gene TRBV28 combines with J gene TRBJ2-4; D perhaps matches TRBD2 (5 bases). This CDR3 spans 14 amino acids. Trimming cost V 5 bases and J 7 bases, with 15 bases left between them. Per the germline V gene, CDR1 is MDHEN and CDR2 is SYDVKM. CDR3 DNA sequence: TGTGCCAGCAGTCCTAAACTAGATTGGAACATTCAGTACTTC. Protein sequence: CASSPKLDWNIQYF.

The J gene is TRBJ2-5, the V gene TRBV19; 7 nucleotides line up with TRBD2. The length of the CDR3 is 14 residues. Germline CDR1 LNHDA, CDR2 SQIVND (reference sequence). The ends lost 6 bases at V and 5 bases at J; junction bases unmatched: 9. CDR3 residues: CASSQRDGGETQYF. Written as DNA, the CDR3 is TGTGCCAGTAGCCAAAGGGACGGGGGGGAGACCCAGTACTTC.

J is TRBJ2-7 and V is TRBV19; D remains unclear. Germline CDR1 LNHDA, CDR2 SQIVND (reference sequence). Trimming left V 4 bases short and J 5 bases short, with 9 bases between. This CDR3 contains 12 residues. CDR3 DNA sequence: TGTGCCAGTAGTAACACTGCCCACGAGCAGTACTTC. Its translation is CASSNTAHEQYF.

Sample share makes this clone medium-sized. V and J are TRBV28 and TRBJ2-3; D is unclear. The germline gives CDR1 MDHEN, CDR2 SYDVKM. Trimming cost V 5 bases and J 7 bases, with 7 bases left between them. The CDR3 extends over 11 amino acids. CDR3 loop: CASSRVNTQYF. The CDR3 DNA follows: TGTGCCAGCAGTAGGGTAAATACGCAGTATTTT. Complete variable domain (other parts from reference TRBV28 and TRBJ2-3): DVKVTQSSRYLVKRTGEKVFLECVQDMDHENMFWYRQDPGLGLRLIYFSYDVKMKEKGDIPEGYSVSREKKERFSLILESASTNQTSMYLCASSRVNTQYFGPGTRLTVL.

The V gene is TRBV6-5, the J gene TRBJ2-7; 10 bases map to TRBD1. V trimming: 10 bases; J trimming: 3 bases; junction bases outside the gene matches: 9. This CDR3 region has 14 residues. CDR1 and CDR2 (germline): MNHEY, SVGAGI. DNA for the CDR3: TGTGCCACCCAGCCCGGGACAGGGGACTACGAGCAGTACTTC. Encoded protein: CATQPGTGDYEQYF.

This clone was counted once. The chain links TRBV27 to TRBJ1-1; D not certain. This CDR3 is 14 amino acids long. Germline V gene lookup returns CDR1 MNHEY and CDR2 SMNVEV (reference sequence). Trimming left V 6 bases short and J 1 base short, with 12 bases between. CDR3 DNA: TGTGCCAGCAGCATGATCGGAGGGAACACTGAAGCTTTCTTT. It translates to CASSMIGGNTEAFF.

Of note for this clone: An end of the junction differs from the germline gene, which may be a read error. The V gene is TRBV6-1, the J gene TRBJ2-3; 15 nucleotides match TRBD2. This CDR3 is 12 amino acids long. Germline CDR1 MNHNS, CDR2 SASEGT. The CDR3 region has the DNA TGTGCCAGCCACGGACTAGCGGGGGGGAGGGATTTT. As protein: CASHGLAGGRDF.

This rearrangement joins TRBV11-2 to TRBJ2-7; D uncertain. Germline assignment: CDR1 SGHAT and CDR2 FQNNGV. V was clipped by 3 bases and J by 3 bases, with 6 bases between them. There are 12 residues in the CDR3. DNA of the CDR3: TGTGCCAGCAGCTTCGCAGACTACGAGCAGTACTTC. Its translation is CASSFADYEQYF.

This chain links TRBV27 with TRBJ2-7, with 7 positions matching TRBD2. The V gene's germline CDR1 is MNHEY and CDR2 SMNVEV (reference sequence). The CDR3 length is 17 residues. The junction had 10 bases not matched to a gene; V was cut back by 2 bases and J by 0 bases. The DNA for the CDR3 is TGTGCCAGCAGTTTAATGGCTAGCGGAGATTCCTCCTACGAGCAGTACTTC. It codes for CASSLMASGDSSYEQYF.

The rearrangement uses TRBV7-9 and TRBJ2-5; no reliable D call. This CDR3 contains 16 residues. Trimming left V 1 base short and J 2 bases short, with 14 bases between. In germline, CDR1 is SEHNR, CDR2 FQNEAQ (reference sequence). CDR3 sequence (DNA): TGTGCCAGCAGCTTAGGAGGTTCGGCGGTACAAGAGACCCAGTACTTC. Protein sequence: CASSLGGSAVQETQYF.

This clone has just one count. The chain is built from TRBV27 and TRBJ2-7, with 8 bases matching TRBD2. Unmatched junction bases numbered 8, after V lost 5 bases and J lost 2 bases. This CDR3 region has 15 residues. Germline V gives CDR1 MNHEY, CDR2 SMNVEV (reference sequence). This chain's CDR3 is CASSLLAGFPYEQYF. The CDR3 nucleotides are TGTGCCAGCAGTCTGTTAGCGGGATTCCCCTACGAGCAGTACTTC.